This TCR beta chain was documented in a study of CXCR3-negative and CXCR3-positive naive CD8 T cells. General study points: Freshly isolated PBMCs were used in most assays, given partial CXCR3 loss after freezing. For CXCR3-positive naive cells, TRB CDR3s were more hydrophobic than those of CXCR3-negative naive cells. Memory CD8+ cells showed much lower diversity, while both naive subsets displayed comparably high diversity.

The libraries of TRB cDNA were prepared using 5' RACE with UMI labels. Following a re-call of the 5' RACE reads, TCRdb has one entry per CDR3 protein and lacks DNA. The sample totals 92,000 or so distinct CDR3 sequences. Concerning this clonotype itself: Antigen: not known.

Cells that were CD45RO-CCR7+CD27+CD95- constituted naive CD8+ T cells. Sequencing was carried out using naive CXCR3- CD8+ T cells from blood. The sample's subset: CD45RO-CCR7+CD27+CD95- naive CD8+ T cells lacking CXCR3 (TNR3-). The TCR was taken from a human donor in good health. Some clones in this sample may be carry-over from other donors' samples.

This CDR3 is CASSPPGLAAYEQYF. The chain couples TRBV18 to TRBJ2-7; TCRdb picks TRBD2, but there is no DNA to check that call. The CDR3 runs to 15 residues. Looked up from germline, CDR1 is KGHSH and CDR2 is LQKENI.